This T cell receptor (beta chain) was identified in a study of T cell changes during pregnancy in multiple sclerosis (dated by TCRdb to between 2018 and 2020). For the wider study: Changes in the T cell repertoire over the course of pregnancy were examined in this study in women with multiple sclerosis.

Unmatched junction bases come to 15, with V trimmed by 4 bases and J by 0 bases. The CDR1 and CDR2 encoded by the germline V gene are SGDLS and YYNGEE. Spanning cysteine to phenylalanine, the CDR3 consists of 19 amino acids. Just CDR3 DNA is preserved here, 57 bases in frame from base 1. In its sample, this clone was seen once. Its target antigen remains unknown. Base qualities were left out, and no much larger clone turns up one base away. Library preparation employed the immunoSEQ multiplex PCR assay. TCRdb obtained this table from immuneACCESS and retained in-frame rearrangements with V and J assigned. These tables miss some clones; where compared with another copy, unresolved V genes account for less than half of the shortfall, and the remainder is unexplained. The sample table lists roughly 110,000 clones, 80% to 95% of them with a count of one. Together, the top ten hold roughly 0.78% of the sample.

This material consisted of peripheral blood, taken in the third trimester of pregnancy. This sequence uses TRBV9 and TRBJ1-3, with 8 junctional bases fitting TRBD1. The receptor was derived from a female donor in good health, enrolled as a control in a pregnancy study. The DNA is as follows: TGTGCCAGCAGCCCATCGTTCCCGGGACAGGCATACTCTGGAAACACCATATATTTT. Its protein product is CASSPSFPGQAYSGNTIYF. Beyond the CDR3, the reference TRBV9 and TRBJ1-3 genes provide the residues; the full variable domain reads: DSGVTQTPKHLITATGQRVTLRCSPRSGDLSVYWYQQSLDQGLQFLIQYYNGEERAKGNILERFSAQQFPDLHSELNLSSLELGDSALYFCASSPSFPGQAYSGNTIYFGEGSWLTVV.